The clone carrying this TCR beta chain was seen a handful of times. Its antigen remains unidentified. The data belong to a study of early T cells in non-severe SARS-CoV-2 infection. The overall study: Sequencing targeted bulk RNA from unsorted whole blood, leaving chains unpaired. Notes on the study in general: Anti-spike CD8 responses were favored in VDJdb matching, and private and CD4 specificities were missed.

Researchers attached unique molecular identifiers to individual cDNA molecules. Each CDR3 protein is one row after TCRdb ran MiXCR on the 5' RACE reads. This table has approximately 84,000 distinct CDR3 sequences, less than 15% appearing once. V shed 7 bases and J 3 bases; nucleotides not matched to a gene: 4. The length of the CDR3 is 12 residues. The V gene's germline CDR1 is SQVTM and CDR2 ANQGSEA. This sequence originates from an adult who was a healthcare worker with PCR-confirmed SARS-CoV-2 infection or an uninfected control (not recorded which). V and J are TRBV29-1 and TRBJ1-1, with 8 bases identical to TRBD1. The sequencing sample was made of whole blood. The CDR3 reads CSATGVYTEAFF. The CDR3 DNA follows: TGCAGCGCGACAGGGGTATACACTGAAGCTTTCTTT. Combining the CDR3 with reference TRBV29-1 and TRBJ1-1 gives the whole variable domain SAVISQKPSRDICQRGTSLTIQCQVDSQVTMMFWYRQQPGQSLTLIATANQGSEATYESGFVIDKFPISRPNLTFSTLTVSNMSPEDSSIYLCSATGVYTEAFFGQGTRLTVV.